This T cell receptor (beta chain) was documented in a study of T cell responses to AZD1222 COVID-19 vaccine. A remark on this clone: Its antigen is currently unknown.

General observations from the study: White British people made up most donors, females outnumbered males, and clonal diversity was possibly underestimated. Regions 160-218 and 743-854 held dominance among vaccine-associated CD4 TCRs, which spanned spike. Following two doses of AZD1222, Spike-specific TCR breadth and depth rose.

TCRdb keeps only in-frame clones here, not all; method: immunoSEQ multiplex PCR. The table has fewer than 150,000 clones, about 91% seen once. The CDR3 extends over 14 amino acids. Trimming at V came to 7 bases and at J to 8 bases, leaving 10 bases not matched to a gene. From germline, CDR1 is MNHEY and CDR2 SVGAGI. The receptor was isolated from an adult who received the AZD1222 COVID-19 vaccine. The chain joins TRBV6-5 to TRBJ1-4; 7 bases fit TRBD1. The specimen comprised peripheral blood, sampled 28 days after the second AZD1222 dose. The CDR3 loop reads CASTQGGKVEKLFF. CDR3 DNA: TGTGCCAGCACCCAAGGGGGCAAGGTCGAAAAACTGTTTTTT.